Following are 27 T cell receptor beta chains from one sample sequenced in a study of patients and donors after allogeneic stem cell transplantation. TCRdb reanalysed the RT-PCR reads using MiXCR and keeps one entry per CDR3 protein. The sample holds around 170,000 distinct CDR3 sequences, nearly 25% seen once. Sequences were obtained from blood, either unsorted or a sorted T cell fraction (not recorded which). The receptor set was obtained from a human donor who was either an allogeneic HSCT recipient or a stem cell or donor lymphocyte infusion donor (not recorded which). It is not recorded whose cells these are; they may come from a transplant donor.

This clonotype was detected only a few times. The chain couples TRBV5-1 to TRBJ1-1; 7 nucleotides line up with TRBD1. V gave up 0 bases and J gave up 1 base; unmatched junction bases: 0. This CDR3 is built from 14 residues. Germline CDR1 reads SGHRS; CDR2 reads YFSETQ. The chain's CDR3 is CASSLAGGNTEAFF. The CDR3 DNA sequence: TGCGCCAGCAGCTTGGCAGGGGGGAACACTGAAGCTTTCTTT. Using reference TRBV5-1 and TRBJ1-1 for the parts outside the CDR3, the full variable domain is KAGVTQTPRYLIKTRGQQVTLSCSPISGHRSVSWYQQTPGQGLQFLFEYFSETQRNKGNFPGRFSGRQFSNSRSEMNVSTLELGDSALYLCASSLAGGNTEAFFGQGTRLTVV.

This clonotype has ten or more counts. CDR3 DNA sequence: TGCAGTGCGAGGACAGGGGGATATGGCTACACCTTC. Its protein is CSARTGGYGYTF. The V gene is TRBV20-1, the J gene TRBJ1-2, with 10 nucleotides matching TRBD1. V lost 6 bases and J lost 5; bases outside the gene matches: 3. The germline V gene encodes CDR1 DFQATT and CDR2 SNEGSKA (reference sequence). CDR3 length equals 12 residues.

V usage is TRBV20-1 and J usage is TRBJ1-2; a weak D match, TRBD1 (5 bases). CDR1 and CDR2 from the germline V gene are DFQATT and SNEGSKA (reference sequence). This CDR3 contains 14 residues. V was clipped by 0 bases and J by 4 bases, with 12 bases between them. For the CDR3, the DNA is TGCAGTGCTAGAGAGCCCCGGGACGGCTATGGCTACACCTTC. It translates to CSAREPRDGYGYTF.

The V and J genes are TRBV20-1 and TRBJ2-1; D might be TRBD1 or TRBD2, each matching 5 bases. The CDR3 has 14 residues. CDR1 DFQATT and CDR2 SNEGSKA come from the germline V gene (reference sequence). Trimming left V 6 bases short and J 0 bases short, with 12 bases between. CDR3 region: CSAGEGFSYNEQFF. CDR3 in DNA: TGCAGTGCGGGTGAGGGGTTCTCCTACAATGAGCAGTTCTTC.

The rearrangement joins TRBV19 to TRBJ2-1; TRBD1 matches 9 bases. Trimming at V came to 7 bases and at J to 3 bases, leaving 4 bases not matched to a gene. From germline, CDR1 is LNHDA and CDR2 SQIVND (reference sequence). This CDR3 is built from 14 residues. CDR3 in amino acids: CASIEGQGYNEQFF. The CDR3 DNA reads TGTGCCAGTATCGAGGGACAGGGCTACAATGAGCAGTTCTTC.

The chain employs TRBV5-1 and TRBJ2-3; D ambiguous. Trimming removed 4 bases at V and 6 bases at J, with 15 bases between. There are 14 residues in the CDR3. Germline lookup yields CDR1 SGHRS and CDR2 YFSETQ. The chain's CDR3 is CASSPVASADTQYF. The CDR3 nucleotides are TGCGCCAGCAGCCCCGTGGCTTCGGCGGATACGCAGTATTTT.

This clonotype has just a few counts. The rearrangement uses TRBV12-3 or TRBV12-4 and TRBJ2-3; 9 bases line up with TRBD1. J lost 3 bases, V lost 5 bases, and 6 bases had no gene match. This CDR3 region has 15 residues. The chain's CDR3 is CASSPRTGETDTQYF. The CDR3 DNA reads as TGTGCCAGCAGTCCGCGGACAGGGGAAACAGATACGCAGTATTTT.

The chain employs TRBV7-7 and TRBJ1-4, with D perhaps TRBD1 (5 bases). Germline CDR1 reads SSHAT; CDR2 reads FNYEAQ (reference sequence). The CDR3 length is 14 residues. With 4 bases removed from V and 4 bases from J, the gap between germline ends came to 10 bases. The CDR3 nucleotides are TGTGCCAGCAGCTCGACAGAAAATAATGAAAAACTGTTTTTT. Amino acid sequence: CASSSTENNEKLFF.

The rearrangement uses TRBV28 and TRBJ2-7; D is ambiguous. Trimming shortened V by 2 bases and J by 6 bases, and 8 bases separated the two germline ends. The V gene's germline CDR1 is MDHEN and CDR2 SYDVKM. The CDR3 totals 12 residues. CDR3 protein: CASSLPSGEQYF. The DNA for the CDR3 is TGTGCCAGCAGTTTACCGAGTGGCGAGCAGTACTTC.

This clonotype came up a few times. The chain couples TRBV20-1 to TRBJ1-1; weak D call: TRBD1 (6 bases). The CDR3 runs to 15 residues. V was trimmed by 5 bases and J by 4 bases, leaving 20 bases between them. Germline V gene sequence: CDR1 DFQATT, CDR2 SNEGSKA (reference sequence). CDR3 sequence: CSAAVWRTGSTEAFF. CDR3 DNA: TGCAGTGCTGCGGTTTGGCGAACAGGGAGCACTGAAGCTTTCTTT.

This chain joins TRBV4-1 and TRBJ1-5; D is perhaps TRBD1 (6 bases). From germline, CDR1 is MGHRA and CDR2 YSYEKL. The V and J ends lost 0 bases and 8 bases respectively, with 17 bases between them. The CDR3 length is 16 residues. CDR3: CASSQDLGQTLEPQHF. DNA of the CDR3: TGCGCCAGCAGCCAAGATTTAGGACAGACCTTGGAGCCCCAGCATTTT.

Here the CDR3 reads CASSLTGTSGLRTDTQYF. In nucleotides, the CDR3 is TGTGCCAGCAGTTTAACAGGGACTAGCGGCCTGAGGACAGATACGCAGTATTTT. This sequence joins TRBV12-3 or TRBV12-4 and TRBJ2-3; TRBD2 matches at 11 bases. V shed 2 bases and J 3 bases; nucleotides not matched to a gene: 10. The CDR3 has 18 amino acids.

This clonotype has ten or more counts. V and J are TRBV7-6 and TRBJ1-1; D is ambiguous. The CDR3 runs 14 residues. V lost 1 base to trimming and J lost 0 bases, with 6 bases between them. CDR1 is SGHVS, CDR2 FNYEAQ, per germline. The CDR3 DNA follows: TGTGCCAGCAGCTTAGATGGGTTGAACACTGAAGCTTTCTTT. Translating gives CASSLDGLNTEAFF. Supplemented by reference TRBV7-6 and TRBJ1-1, the full variable domain reads GAGVSQSPRYKVTKRGQDVALRCDPISGHVSLYWYRQALGQGPEFLTYFNYEAQQDKSGLPNDRFSAERPEGSISTLTIQRTEQRDSAMYRCASSLDGLNTEAFFGQGTRLTVV.

This clonotype was seen a handful of times. The chain is built from TRBV5-6 and TRBJ2-7; D remains ambiguous. Germline V gene lookup returns CDR1 SGHDT and CDR2 YYEEEE. The ends were cut back, 1 base at V and 3 bases at J, with 5 bases in the middle. The CDR3 sequence is 12 residues long. The CDR3 coding sequence is TGTGCCAGCAGCTTGAGGGACTACGAGCAGTACTTC. Amino acids: CASSLRDYEQYF.

The V and J genes are TRBV20-1 and TRBJ2-3; no reliable D call. Trimming took 7 bases from V and 0 from J, leaving 14 bases between them. Germline CDR1 DFQATT, CDR2 SNEGSKA (reference sequence). The CDR3 extends over 14 amino acids. In DNA form, the CDR3 reads TGCAGTGTTAGGCTACCCCATAGCACAGATACGCAGTATTTT. Amino acid sequence: CSVRLPHSTDTQYF.

The genes are TRBV5-1 and TRBJ1-6; D is perhaps TRBD1 (5 bases). V dropped 4 bases and J dropped 6 bases, with 11 bases sitting between them. The CDR3 runs to 14 residues. Per germline, CDR1 SGHRS and CDR2 YFSETQ. The CDR3 nucleotides are TGCGCCAGCAGCCCGGGACTCGCTAATTCACCCCTCCACTTT. It specifies CASSPGLANSPLHF. Full variable domain (rest looked up from reference TRBV5-1 and TRBJ1-6): KAGVTQTPRYLIKTRGQQVTLSCSPISGHRSVSWYQQTPGQGLQFLFEYFSETQRNKGNFPGRFSGRQFSNSRSEMNVSTLELGDSALYLCASSPGLANSPLHFGNGTRLTVT.

The V and J genes are TRBV12-3 or TRBV12-4 and TRBJ2-3; 7 bases are a match to TRBD1. This CDR3 has 14 residues. V trimming: 3 bases; J trimming: 1 base; junction bases outside the gene matches: 1. The CDR3 is CASSFTGGTDTQYF. Written as DNA, the CDR3 is TGTGCCAGCAGTTTCACAGGGGGCACAGATACGCAGTATTTT.

Details on this clonotype: One junction end does not reproduce the germline sequence, and a read error may be involved. The chain is built from TRBV10-3 and TRBJ2-3; D is undetermined. The CDR3 totals 11 residues. Germline V gene data show CDR1 as ENHRY and CDR2 as SYGVKD. In DNA form, the CDR3 reads TGTGCCATCAATGAGGCAGATACGCAGTATTTT. Translation: CAINEADTQYF.

Ten or more counts support this clonotype. The chain combines TRBV9 with TRBJ1-1; D uncertain. The CDR3 runs to 14 residues. Deletions cut 3 bases from V and 5 bases from J, with 14 bases between. Germline V gives CDR1 SGDLS, CDR2 YYNGEE. As DNA, the CDR3 is TGTGCCAGCAGCGCCAGATCCGATTCTACTGAAGCTTTCTTT. Its translation: CASSARSDSTEAFF.

The gene calls are TRBV28 and TRBJ1-2; a possible D gene is TRBD1 (5 bases). CDR1 and CDR2 (germline): MDHEN, SYDVKM. V was pared by 3 bases and J by 6 bases, with 11 bases between. The CDR3 sequence is 13 residues long. This CDR3 is CASSFGGVDGYTF. CDR3 DNA: TGTGCCAGCAGTTTCGGGGGGGTGGATGGCTACACCTTC.

In this sample, this clonotype turned up many times. The chain joins TRBV6-5 to TRBJ1-2; D is unresolved. Per the germline V gene, CDR1 is MNHEY and CDR2 is SVGAGI. The CDR3 loop spans 15 amino acids. V was trimmed by 5 bases and J by 2 bases, leaving 15 bases between them. Here the CDR3 reads CASSPLAGENYGYTF. DNA of the CDR3: TGTGCCAGCAGTCCCCTTGCGGGTGAAAACTATGGCTACACCTTC.

The chain is built from TRBV10-3 and TRBJ1-5, with a possible D match to TRBD1 (5 bases). The ends were cut back, 11 bases at V and 6 bases at J, with 29 bases in the middle. CDR1 is ENHRY, CDR2 SYGVKD, per germline. The CDR3 loop spans 17 amino acids. The CDR3 DNA reads TGTGCCCACAGACCTTCGGCAGGGACGGCGGAAGGTCAGCCCCAGCATTTT. Its translation is CAHRPSAGTAEGQPQHF.

This clonotype was seen a few times. The genes are TRBV6-2 or TRBV6-3 and TRBJ1-1, with D unclear. Trimming cost V 5 bases and J 0 bases, with 13 bases left between them. Germline loops: CDR1 MNHEY, CDR2 SVGEGT. The CDR3 consists of 15 residues. The CDR3 spells CASSRHDALNTEAFF. The DNA of the CDR3 is TGTGCCAGCAGTCGACACGACGCCCTGAACACTGAAGCTTTCTTT.

The V gene is TRBV5-1, the J gene TRBJ2-1; D unresolved. CDR1 and CDR2 (germline): SGHRS, YFSETQ. V lost 0 bases, J lost 8 bases, and 15 bases lay in between. The CDR3 is 15 amino acids. The CDR3 DNA reads TGCGCCAGCAGCTTGGACAGCTTGTGGGTGGATGAGCAGTTCTTC. It yields the protein CASSLDSLWVDEQFF.

Many counts were recorded for this clonotype. The J gene is TRBJ1-4, the V gene TRBV12-3 or TRBV12-4; D gene uncertain. The germline V and J ends were trimmed by 6 bases and 0 bases, with 5 bases remaining between them. This CDR3 is 13 amino acids long. For the CDR3, the DNA is TGTGCCAGCAGGGAGTCAACTAATGAAAAACTGTTTTTT. As protein: CASRESTNEKLFF.

This clonotype was detected a few times. The gene calls are TRBV6-5 and TRBJ2-7; D may match TRBD1 or TRBD2 (5 bases each). The CDR3 runs 12 residues. Trimming removed 7 bases from V and 6 bases from J, with 13 bases in between. Germline V lookup: CDR1 MNHEY, CDR2 SVGAGI. CDR3 sequence (DNA): TGTGCCAGCACGGCAGGGACCGGCGAGCAGTACTTC. This gives the protein CASTAGTGEQYF.

Only a few counts were recorded for this clonotype. The rearrangement uses TRBV12-3 or TRBV12-4 and TRBJ2-5; TRBD2 aligns across 7 bases. Trimming cost V 6 bases and J 5 bases; bases outside gene matches: 15. The CDR3 covers 16 residues. CDR3 protein: CASSPAGLIFAETQYF. The CDR3 bases are TGTGCCAGCAGCCCAGCGGGACTTATTTTTGCGGAGACCCAGTACTTC.